Given below is one T cell receptor beta chain in context. Antigen: not known. This entry is derived from a study of persistence of HIV-infected CD4 T cells. Study in general: Isolated cells were CMV- and HIV-1 Gag-responding CD4+ T cells. Findings and caveats of the study: TCRbeta richness was lower in CMV- and Gag-responding cells than in anti-CD3/anti-CD28-responding cells. TCR oligoclonality correlated with proviral oligoclonality in the same sorted populations.

Germline V lookup: CDR1 SGHTA, CDR2 FQGTGA. This CDR3 is built from 15 residues. Losses at the gene ends were 5 bases for V and 2 bases for J; bases not matched to a gene: 5. Overlapping HIV-1 Gag 15-mer peptides at roughly 1 ug per peptide per mL were used. CD40L/CD69 double-negative CD45RO-high memory CD4+ T cells were collected. This was the immunoSEQ version 4 assay in survey mode. Template was genomic DNA at 10 ng/uL, with up to roughly 1 ug used per sample. Measured with immunoSEQ multiplex PCR; TCRdb has only the in-frame clones, and not every one. The data contain 38,000 or so clones, 70% to 90% of them singletons.

This sample comprised cultured CD4+ T cells from PBMCs, obtained from a patient who received antiretroviral therapy. The TCR sequence derives from an adult with HIV. The donor label of this sample is uncertain. This sequence joins TRBV7-3 and TRBJ2-3, with 9 bases identical to TRBD1. The CDR3 DNA reads as TGTGCCAGCAGCCCACAGGGGGCGGACACAGATACGCAGTATTTT. Amino acids: CASSPQGADTDTQYF.